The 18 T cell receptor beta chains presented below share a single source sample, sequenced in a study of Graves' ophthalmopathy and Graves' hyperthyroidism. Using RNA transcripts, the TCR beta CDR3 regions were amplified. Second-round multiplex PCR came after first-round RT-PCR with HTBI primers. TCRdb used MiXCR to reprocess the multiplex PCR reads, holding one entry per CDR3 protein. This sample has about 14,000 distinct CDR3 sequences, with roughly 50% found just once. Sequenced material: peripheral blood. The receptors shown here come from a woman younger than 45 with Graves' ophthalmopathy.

CDR3: CASRETGAAPYEQYF. DNA of the CDR3: TGCGCCAGCAGGGAAACGGGAGCAGCCCCCTACGAGCAGTACTTC. The chain combines TRBV10-2 with TRBJ2-7; a possible D gene is TRBD2 (6 bases). Trimming shortened V by 6 bases and J by 2 bases, and 17 bases separated the two germline ends. The germline CDR1 and CDR2 sequences are WSHSY and SAAADI. The CDR3 runs to 15 residues.

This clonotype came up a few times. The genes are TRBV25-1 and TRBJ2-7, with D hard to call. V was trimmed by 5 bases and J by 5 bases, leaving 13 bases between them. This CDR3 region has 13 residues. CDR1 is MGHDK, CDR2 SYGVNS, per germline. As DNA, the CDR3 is TGTGCCAGCAGTCCTTCCCCCTTAAACGAGCAGTACTTC. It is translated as CASSPSPLNEQYF.

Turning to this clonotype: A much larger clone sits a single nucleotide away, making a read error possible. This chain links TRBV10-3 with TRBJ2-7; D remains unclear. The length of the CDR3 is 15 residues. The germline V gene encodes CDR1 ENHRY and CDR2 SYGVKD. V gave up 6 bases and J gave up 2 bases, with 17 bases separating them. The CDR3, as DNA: TGTGCCATCAGCCCGGGTCTAAGGCCTCCCTACGAGCAGTACTTC. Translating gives CAISPGLRPPYEQYF.

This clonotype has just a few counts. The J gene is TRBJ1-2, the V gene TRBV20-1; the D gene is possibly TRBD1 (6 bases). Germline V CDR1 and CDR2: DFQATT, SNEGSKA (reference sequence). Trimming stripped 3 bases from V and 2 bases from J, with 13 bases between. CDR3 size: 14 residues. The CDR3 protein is CSARGTPLNYGYTF. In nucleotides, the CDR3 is TGCAGTGCTAGGGGGACACCACTAAACTATGGCTACACCTTC.

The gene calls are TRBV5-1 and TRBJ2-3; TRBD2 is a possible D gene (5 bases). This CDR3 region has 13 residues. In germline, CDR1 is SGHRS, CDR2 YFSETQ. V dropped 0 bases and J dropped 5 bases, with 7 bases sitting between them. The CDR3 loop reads CASSLDGEDTQYF. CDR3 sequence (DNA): TGCGCCAGCAGCTTGGACGGGGAAGATACGCAGTATTTT. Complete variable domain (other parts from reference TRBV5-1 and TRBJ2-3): KAGVTQTPRYLIKTRGQQVTLSCSPISGHRSVSWYQQTPGQGLQFLFEYFSETQRNKGNFPGRFSGRQFSNSRSEMNVSTLELGDSALYLCASSLDGEDTQYFGPGTRLTVL.

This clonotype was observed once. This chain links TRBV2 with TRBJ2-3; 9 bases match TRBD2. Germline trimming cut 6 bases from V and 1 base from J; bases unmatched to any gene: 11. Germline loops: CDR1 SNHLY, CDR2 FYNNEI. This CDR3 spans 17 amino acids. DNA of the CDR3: TGTGCCAGCAGATCCCGCGGGGCTAGCGGGGGCACAGATACGCAGTATTTT. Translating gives CASRSRGASGGTDTQYF.

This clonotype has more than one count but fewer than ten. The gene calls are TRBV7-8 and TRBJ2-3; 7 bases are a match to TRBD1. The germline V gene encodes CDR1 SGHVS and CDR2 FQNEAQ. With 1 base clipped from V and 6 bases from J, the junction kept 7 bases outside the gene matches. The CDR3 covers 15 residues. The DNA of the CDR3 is TGTGCCAGCAGCTTAGGGGGACAGATGACGGATACGCAGTATTTT. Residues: CASSLGGQMTDTQYF.

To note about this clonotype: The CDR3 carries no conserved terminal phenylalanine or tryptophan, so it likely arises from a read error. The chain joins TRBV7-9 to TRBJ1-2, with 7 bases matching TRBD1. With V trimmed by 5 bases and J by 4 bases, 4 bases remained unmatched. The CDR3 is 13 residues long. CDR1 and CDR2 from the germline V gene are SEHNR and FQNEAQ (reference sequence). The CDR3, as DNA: TGTGCCAGCAGCCTACAGGGGTCCTATGGCTACACCCTC. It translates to CASSLQGSYGYTL.

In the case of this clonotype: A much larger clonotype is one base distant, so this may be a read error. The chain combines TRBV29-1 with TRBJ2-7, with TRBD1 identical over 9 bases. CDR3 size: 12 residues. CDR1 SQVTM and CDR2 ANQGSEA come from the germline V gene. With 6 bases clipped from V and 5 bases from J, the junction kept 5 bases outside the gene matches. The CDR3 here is CSVTGGDHEQYF. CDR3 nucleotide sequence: TGCAGCGTGACAGGGGGGGATCACGAGCAGTACTTC.

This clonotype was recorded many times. As DNA, the CDR3 is TGTGCCAGCAGCCAAGATAAGGGACAGGGAACAGATACGCAGTATTTT. Residues: CASSQDKGQGTDTQYF. The rearrangement links TRBV3-1 to TRBJ2-3, with 9 bases aligning to TRBD1. The CDR3 contains 16 residues. With V trimmed by 0 bases and J by 3 bases, 4 bases remained unmatched. Germline CDR1 is LGHDT and CDR2 is YNNKEL (reference sequence).

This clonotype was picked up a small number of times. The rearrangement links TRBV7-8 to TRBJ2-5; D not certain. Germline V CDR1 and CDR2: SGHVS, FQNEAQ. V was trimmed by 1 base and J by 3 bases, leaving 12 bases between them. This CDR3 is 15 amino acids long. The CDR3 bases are TGTGCCAGCAGCTTAGGGCTTAACACAGAAGAGACCCAGTACTTC. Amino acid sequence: CASSLGLNTEETQYF.

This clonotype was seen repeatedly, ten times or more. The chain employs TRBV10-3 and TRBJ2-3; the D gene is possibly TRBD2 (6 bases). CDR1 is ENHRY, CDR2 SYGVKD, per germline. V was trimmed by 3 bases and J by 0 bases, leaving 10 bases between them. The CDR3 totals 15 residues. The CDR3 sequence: CAISDHGTSTDTQYF. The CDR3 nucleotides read TGTGCCATCAGTGATCACGGGACTAGCACAGATACGCAGTATTTT.

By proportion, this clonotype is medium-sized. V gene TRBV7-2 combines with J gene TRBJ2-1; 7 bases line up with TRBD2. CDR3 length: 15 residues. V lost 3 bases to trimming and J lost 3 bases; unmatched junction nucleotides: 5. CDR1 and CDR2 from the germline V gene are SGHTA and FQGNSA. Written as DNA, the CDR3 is TGTGCCAGCAGCTTCGGGACTATCGACTACAATGAGCAGTTCTTC. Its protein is CASSFGTIDYNEQFF.

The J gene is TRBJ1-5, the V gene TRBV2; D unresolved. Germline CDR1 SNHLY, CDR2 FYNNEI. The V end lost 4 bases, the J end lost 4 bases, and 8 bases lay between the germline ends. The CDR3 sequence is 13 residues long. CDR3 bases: TGTGCCAGCAGTGTAGCAGGTAATCAGCCCCAGCATTTT. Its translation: CASSVAGNQPQHF.

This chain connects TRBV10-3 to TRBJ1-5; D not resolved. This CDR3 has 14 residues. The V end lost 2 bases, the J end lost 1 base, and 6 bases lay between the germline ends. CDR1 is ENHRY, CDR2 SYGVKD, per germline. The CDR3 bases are TGTGCCATCAGTGAGCAGGAGAGCAATCAGCCCCAGCATTTT. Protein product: CAISEQESNQPQHF.

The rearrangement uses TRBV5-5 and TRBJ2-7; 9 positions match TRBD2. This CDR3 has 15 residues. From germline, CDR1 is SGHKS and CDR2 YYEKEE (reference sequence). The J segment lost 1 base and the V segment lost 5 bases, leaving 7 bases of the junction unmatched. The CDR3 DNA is TGTGCCAGCAGTTCCGCCCTAGCGGGGTCCTACGAGCAGTACTTC. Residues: CASSSALAGSYEQYF.

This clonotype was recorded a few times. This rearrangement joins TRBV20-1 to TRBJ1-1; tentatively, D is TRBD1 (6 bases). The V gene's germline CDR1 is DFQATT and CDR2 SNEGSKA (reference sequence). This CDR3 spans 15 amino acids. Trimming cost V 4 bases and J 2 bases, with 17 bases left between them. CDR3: CSATAARGYNTEAFF. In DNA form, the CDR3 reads TGCAGTGCTACCGCGGCCAGGGGTTATAACACTGAAGCTTTCTTT.

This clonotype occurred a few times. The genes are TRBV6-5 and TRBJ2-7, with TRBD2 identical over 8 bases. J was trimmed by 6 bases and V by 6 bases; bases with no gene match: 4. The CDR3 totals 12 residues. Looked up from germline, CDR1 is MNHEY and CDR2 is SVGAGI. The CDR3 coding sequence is TGTGCCAGCAGCTACACTAGCGGCGAGCAGTACTTC. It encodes CASSYTSGEQYF.